This paragraph covers one T cell receptor (beta chain) sequence. Its antigen is still unknown. 13 Jbeta primers and 60 Vbeta primers were used for the PCR. The table came from immunoSEQ multiplex PCR; TCRdb's copy has only in-frame clones and leaves some out. The sample lists 200,000 to 300,000 clones; roughly 85% were seen once. Healthy bone marrow donors supplied every sample. This entry comes from a study of cytomegalovirus exposure and HLA in healthy donors. Findings and caveats of the study: Among TCR beta chains, those listed as cytomegalovirus-associated numbered about 160. TCR beta chains associated with HLA were, in a later analysis, more clonally expanded than equally common others.

The length of the CDR3 is 16 residues. The germline gives CDR1 SGHTA, CDR2 FQGNSA. With 1 base clipped from V and 5 bases from J, the junction kept 10 bases outside the gene matches. Sequences were obtained from PBMCs. The clonotype was recovered from a girl aged 2 to 9 in good health and CMV-seronegative. V is TRBV7-2 and J is TRBJ2-5; TRBD2 matches 7 bases. CDR3 coding DNA: TGTGCCAGCAGCTTAGGTGGGCTAGCGGCCCGGGAGACCCAGTACTTC. Protein sequence: CASSLGGLAARETQYF.